Below are 15 T cell receptor beta chains sequenced from a single sample in a study of blood T cells in healthy people across ages. The second PCR ran about 6 to 12 cycles with a sample-barcoded 5' primer and J-beta primers. TCRdb processed the 5' RACE reads anew with MiXCR; each CDR3 protein has one entry. The table includes some 1.5 million distinct CDR3 sequences, over 25% detected once. The specimen sequenced was blood. The receptors shown here come from a woman younger than 45 in good health.

A remark on this clonotype: A much bigger clone sits one base away, suggesting this may be a read error. It is unclear where the CDR3 begins or ends on the DNA, so no DNA is shown, and the CDR3 is as TCRdb lists it. This sequence joins TRBV9 and TRBJ2-1; the D call TRBD1 from the table was never checked on the DNA. The length of the CDR3 is 14 amino acids, counting both ends. The germline V gene encodes CDR1 SGDLS and CDR2 YYNGEE. This chain's CDR3 is CASSVGPGAGRVFF.

Ten or more counts support this clonotype. The chain combines TRBV24-1 with TRBJ2-3; D remains ambiguous. Trimming took 2 bases from V and 2 from J, leaving 10 bases between them. The CDR3 spans 15 residues. CDR1 and CDR2 (germline): KGHDR, SFDVKD. For the CDR3, the DNA is TGTGCCACCAGTGATTCCCGTAGCTCCACAGATACGCAGTATTTT. Protein product: CATSDSRSSTDTQYF.

The rearrangement uses TRBV29-1 and TRBJ1-2; D gene ambiguous. The CDR3 has 10 residues. The germline gives CDR1 SQVTM, CDR2 ANQGSEA. Trimming took 2 bases from V and 6 from J, leaving 4 bases between them. CDR3 nucleotide sequence: TGCAGCGTTGAAAGGGATGGCTACACCTTC. It translates to CSVERDGYTF. Full variable domain (rest looked up from reference TRBV29-1 and TRBJ1-2): SAVISQKPSRDICQRGTSLTIQCQVDSQVTMMFWYRQQPGQSLTLIATANQGSEATYESGFVIDKFPISRPNLTFSTLTVSNMSPEDSSIYLCSVERDGYTFGSGTRLTVV.

The chain links TRBV27 to TRBJ1-2, with D tentatively TRBD1 (6 bases). This CDR3 region has 14 residues. Germline loops: CDR1 MNHEY, CDR2 SMNVEV (reference sequence). Trimming took off 5 bases at V and 8 bases at J, with 18 bases between the two ends. The CDR3 loop reads CASSERGGLGGYTF. CDR3 coding DNA: TGTGCCAGCAGTGAGAGGGGGGGCCTAGGCGGCTACACCTTC.

As to this clonotype: One junction end disagrees with the germline gene, perhaps due to a read error. As DNA, the CDR3 is TGCGCCAGCAGCGAAGAGGACAGCGCAGGCGATGAGCAGTTCTTC. Protein product: CASSEEDSAGDEQFF. The chain is built from TRBV4-1 and TRBJ2-1, with TRBD1 as a possible D gene (6 bases). Per germline, CDR1 MGHRA and CDR2 YSYEKL. The CDR3 sequence is 15 residues long.

This clonotype has just a few counts. The junction shows a germline mismatch at one end, possibly a read error. The rearrangement links TRBV6-1 to TRBJ2-7, with a weak D call TRBD1 (6 bases). The CDR3 runs to 16 residues. Looked up from germline, CDR1 is MNHNS and CDR2 is SASEGT. The CDR3 loop reads CASIESRGGTSYEQYF. CDR3 nucleotide sequence: TGTGCCAGCATTGAATCTCGAGGGGGAACCTCCTACGAGCAGTACTTC.

This clonotype showed up many times. The V and J genes are TRBV20-1 and TRBJ2-3, with D tentatively TRBD2 (7 bases). This CDR3 is 14 amino acids long. Germline values: CDR1 DFQATT, CDR2 SNEGSKA (reference sequence). V was cut by 3 bases and J by 3 bases, with 13 bases left in between. The CDR3 is CSASGGGSTDTQYF. The DNA for the CDR3 is TGCAGTGCTAGTGGGGGGGGCAGTACAGATACGCAGTATTTT.

The chain recombines TRBV6-5 with TRBJ2-7, with 9 bases lining up with TRBD1. V was pared by 4 bases and J by 4 bases, with 8 bases of the junction left unmatched. The germline gives CDR1 MNHEY, CDR2 SVGAGI. The CDR3 is 15 amino acids. CDR3 amino acids: CASSFETGGRYEQYF. CDR3 DNA sequence: TGTGCCAGCAGTTTCGAGACAGGGGGGCGATACGAGCAGTACTTC.

This clonotype appeared a few times. Its ends do not fully match the called genes, so a read error is possible. The chain employs TRBV4-1 and TRBJ2-7; 10 bases are a match to TRBD1. The CDR3 has 15 amino acids. Germline V gene sequence: CDR1 MGHRA, CDR2 YSYEKL. The CDR3 reads CASSAETGGGYGQYF. The CDR3 DNA follows: TGCGCCAGCAGCGCCGAGACAGGGGGCGGCTACGGGCAGTACTTC.

This clonotype was counted many times. The chain has TRBV20-1 and TRBJ2-1, with D possibly TRBD2 on 5 matching bases. V lost 6 bases to trimming and J lost 2 bases, with 11 bases between them. Germline loops: CDR1 DFQATT, CDR2 SNEGSKA (reference sequence). This CDR3 is 13 amino acids long. The CDR3 protein is CSAERATYNEQFF. For the CDR3, the DNA is TGCAGTGCAGAGAGGGCGACCTACAATGAGCAGTTCTTC.

V gene TRBV15 combines with J gene TRBJ2-1, with 8 bases lining up with TRBD1. The CDR3 consists of 17 residues. V lost 5 bases to trimming and J lost 4 bases; unmatched junction nucleotides: 13. Germline loops: CDR1 LNHNV, CDR2 YYDKDF (reference sequence). The CDR3 protein is CATSPPLTGVSYNEQFF. In nucleotides, the CDR3 is TGTGCCACCAGCCCTCCACTGACAGGGGTCAGTTACAATGAGCAGTTCTTC.

The CDR3 region is CASSPTAGTMNTEAFF. The DNA of the CDR3 is TGTGCCAGCAGCCCCACAGCCGGTACCATGAACACTGAAGCTTTCTTT. The chain recombines TRBV7-9 with TRBJ1-1; D is ambiguous. CDR1 and CDR2 from the germline V gene are SEHNR and FQNEAQ (reference sequence). This CDR3 has 16 amino acids. V was pared by 5 bases and J by 0 bases, with 16 bases between.

This chain uses TRBV4-3 with TRBJ2-5, with 11 bases aligning to TRBD2. CDR3 length: 16 residues. Losses at the gene ends were 1 base for V and 11 bases for J; bases not matched to a gene: 12. Germline CDR1 LGHNA, CDR2 YSLEER. CDR3 nucleotide sequence: TGCGCCAGCAGCCAAGTTGGGACTAGCGGTAACAATGAGCAGTACTTC. It encodes CASSQVGTSGNNEQYF.

This sequence joins TRBV6-1 and TRBJ1-5; D might be TRBD1 (5 bases). Trimming stripped 6 bases from V and 6 bases from J, with 21 bases between. The CDR3 length is 16 residues. The germline CDR1 and CDR2 sequences are MNHNS and SASEGT. CDR3 nucleotide sequence: TGTGCCAGCAGCATATCCGGGGCCGACGTGGGTCAGCCCCAGCATTTT. It yields the protein CASSISGADVGQPQHF.

The rearrangement uses TRBV24-1 and TRBJ2-7; D is ambiguous. Per germline, CDR1 KGHDR and CDR2 SFDVKD. The CDR3 loop spans 15 amino acids. The V end lost 4 bases, the J end lost 5 bases, and 17 bases lay between the germline ends. CDR3 sequence reads: CATSEPRWGKNEQYF. In nucleotides, the CDR3 is TGTGCCACCAGTGAACCCCGTTGGGGAAAGAACGAGCAGTACTTC.